The sequence of this TCR beta chain was determined in a study of blood T cell repertoires in COVID-19. In the study overall: The analysed material was cDNA or gDNA that came from T cells, B-cell-depleted T cells, or PBMCs.

Data came from immunoSEQ multiplex PCR; TCRdb stores just in-frame clones and leaves some out. The table lists some 270,000 clones, around 90% of them singletons. Germline V gene data show CDR1 as SGDLS and CDR2 as YYNGEE. The V end was cut by 4 bases, the J end by 4 bases, with 16 bases between. The length of the CDR3 is 15 residues. Sequencing used PBMCs or T cells enriched from blood (not recorded which). The TCR sequence derives from a middle-aged woman who had recovered from COVID-19. This sequence joins TRBV9 and TRBJ2-3, with D uncertain. The CDR3 spells CASSPLGYVADTQYF. DNA for the CDR3: TGTGCCAGCAGCCCCCTAGGATACGTAGCAGATACGCAGTATTTT.